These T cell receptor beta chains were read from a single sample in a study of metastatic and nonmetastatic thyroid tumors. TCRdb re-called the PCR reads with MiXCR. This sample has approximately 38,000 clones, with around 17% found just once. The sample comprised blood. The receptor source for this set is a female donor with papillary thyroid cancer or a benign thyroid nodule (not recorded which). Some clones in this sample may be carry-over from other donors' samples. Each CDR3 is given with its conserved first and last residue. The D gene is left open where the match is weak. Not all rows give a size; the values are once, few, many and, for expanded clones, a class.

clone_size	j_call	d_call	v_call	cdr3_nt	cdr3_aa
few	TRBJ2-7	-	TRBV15	TGTGCCACCAGCAGATATCAGGCAGGATCCTACGAGCATTACTTC	CATSRYQAGSYEHYF
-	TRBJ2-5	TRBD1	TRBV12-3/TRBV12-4	TGTGCCAGCAGTTTATCCACAGGGGGTCAAGAGACCAAGTACTTC	CASSLSTGGQETKYF
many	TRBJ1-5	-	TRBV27	TGTGCCAGCAGTGGAACAGGTAATCGCAATCAGCCCCAGCATTTT	CASSGTGNRNQPQHF
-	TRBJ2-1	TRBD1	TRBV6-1	TGTGCCAGCAGTTCTAGGGGGCCAACAAACAATGAGCAGTTCTTC	CASSSRGPTNNEQFF
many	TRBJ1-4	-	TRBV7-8	TGTGCCAGCAGCTTAGCCTTCACCGGTAAAAAACTGTTTTTT	CASSLAFTGKKLFF
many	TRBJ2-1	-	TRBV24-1	TGTGCCACCAGCAAAGCGACCGGGTACTCCTACAATGAGCAGTTCTTC	CATSKATGYSYNEQFF
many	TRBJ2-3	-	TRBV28	TGTGCCTTAGGAACAGCTAGCACAGATACGCAGTATTTT	CALGTASTDTQYF
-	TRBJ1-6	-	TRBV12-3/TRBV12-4	TGTGCCAGCAGTTTGGCAGGGAGATCATATAATTCACCCCTCCACTTT	CASSLAGRSYNSPLHF
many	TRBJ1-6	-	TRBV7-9	TGTGCCACCTCCCAACAAGGACGGGGAACACAGGATTCACCCCTCCACTTT	CATSQQGRGTQDSPLHF
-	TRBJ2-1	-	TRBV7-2	TGTGCCAGCAGCTTGGACTCGACCAATGAGCAGTTCTTC	CASSLDSTNEQFF
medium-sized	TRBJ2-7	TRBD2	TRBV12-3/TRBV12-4	TGTGCCAGCAGTTTGGCGGTAGCGGGAGGCGAGCAGTACTTC	CASSLAVAGGEQYF
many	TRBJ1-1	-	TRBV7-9	TGTGCCAGCAGCCCTCAGGGGATGGGCACTGAAGCTTTCTTT	CASSPQGMGTEAFF
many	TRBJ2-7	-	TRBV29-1	TGCAGCGTTGAAGTGGGGAACTCATACGAGCAGTACTTC	CSVEVGNSYEQYF
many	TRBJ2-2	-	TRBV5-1	TGCGCCAGCTCCGAGACTGTGAACACCGGGGAGCTGTTTTTT	CASSETVNTGELFF
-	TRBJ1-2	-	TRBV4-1	TGCGCCAGCAGCCAAAGTCCGGGACAAGGGGACGGCTACACCTTC	CASSQSPGQGDGYTF
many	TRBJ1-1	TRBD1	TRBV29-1	TGCAGCGTCGACCGGGACAGGGGAATCGGCACTGAAGCTTTCTTT	CSVDRDRGIGTEAFF
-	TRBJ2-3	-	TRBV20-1	TGCAGTGCTCCTAACATGGGGGGCACAGATACGCAGTATTTT	CSAPNMGGTDTQYF
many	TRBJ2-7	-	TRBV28	TGTGCCAGCAGCCCCCCCCGGGGGAAGCAGTACTTC	CASSPPRGKQYF
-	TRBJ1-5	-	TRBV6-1	TGTGCCAGCAGTGACAGGGGCAATCAGCCCCAGCATTTT	CASSDRGNQPQHF
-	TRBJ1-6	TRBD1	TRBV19	TGTGCCAGTAGTACCCAGCCCTCAGGGGGAGGGTCACCCCTCCACTTT	CASSTQPSGGGSPLHF
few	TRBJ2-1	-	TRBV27	TGTGCCAGCAATCGCAGATACAGGACCACCTACAATGAGCAATTCTTC	CASNRRYRTTYNEQFF
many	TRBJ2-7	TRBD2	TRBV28	TGTGCCAGCAGACTAGCGGGGGCCCCCTACGAGCAGTACTTC	CASRLAGAPYEQYF
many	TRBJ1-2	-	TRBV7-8	TGTGCCAGCAGCGTAGGGACTTTACTGAAAGCTAACTATGGCTACACCTTC	CASSVGTLLKANYGYTF
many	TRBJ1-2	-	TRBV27	TGTGCCAGCAGTTTATCCCGGTGGGGTGGCTACACCTTC	CASSLSRWGGYTF
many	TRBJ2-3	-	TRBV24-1	TGTGCCACCAGGGGACCGGGCGGGGCGGGAGATACGCAGTATTTT	CATRGPGGAGDTQYF
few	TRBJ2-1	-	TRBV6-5	TGTGCCAGCAGTTCCTCTAGAGGTGAGCAGTTCTTC	CASSSSRGEQFF
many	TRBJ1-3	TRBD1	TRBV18	TGTGCCAGCTCACCGGACAGGGCCGGAAGCACCATATATTTT	CASSPDRAGSTIYF
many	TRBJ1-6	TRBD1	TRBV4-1	TGCGCCAGCAGCCGAGAGGGACAGGGGGCTTCACCCCTCCACTTT	CASSREGQGASPLHF
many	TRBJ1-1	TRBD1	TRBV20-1	TGCAGTGCTCCCCGACAGGGAAACACTGAAGCTTTCTTT	CSAPRQGNTEAFF
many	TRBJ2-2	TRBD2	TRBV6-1	TGTGCCAGCAGCCTTCGGACTAGCCTCACCGGGGAGCTGTTTTTT	CASSLRTSLTGELFF
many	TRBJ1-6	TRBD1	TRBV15	TGTGCCACCAGCAGAGGGGACAGGGGGTTTTCACCCCTCCACTTT	CATSRGDRGFSPLHF
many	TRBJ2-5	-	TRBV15	TGTGCCACCAGCAGAGATGTTGGCAGCCAAGAGACCCAGTACTTC	CATSRDVGSQETQYF
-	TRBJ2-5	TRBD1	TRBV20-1	TGCAGTGCCTCCGGGACAGGGGAGAAAATGTCAGAGACCCAGTACTTC	CSASGTGEKMSETQYF
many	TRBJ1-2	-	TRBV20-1	TGCAGTGCTCCCCTGAGGCCCTTTGGCTACACCTTC	CSAPLRPFGYTF
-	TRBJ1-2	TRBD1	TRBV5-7	TGTGCCAGCAGCACGGGACAGGGGGAAGGCTACACCTTC	CASSTGQGEGYTF
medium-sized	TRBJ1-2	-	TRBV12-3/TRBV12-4	TGTGCCAGCAGACTTAAAGGAGTAGGCTACACCTTC	CASRLKGVGYTF
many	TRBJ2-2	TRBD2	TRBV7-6	TGTGCCAGCAGCTCACTACTAGCGGGGGGGCCCGGGGAGCTGTTTTTT	CASSSLLAGGPGELFF
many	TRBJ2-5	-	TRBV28	TGTGCCAGCAGTTTGCAAGAGACCCAGTACTTC	CASSLQETQYF
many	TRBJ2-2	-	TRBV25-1	TGTGCCAGCAGTGAAACCGGGTGGACCGGGGAGCTGTTTTTT	CASSETGWTGELFF
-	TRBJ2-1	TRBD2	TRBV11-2	TGTGCCAGCAGCTCTCTCGGGGCGAGCGGGACTAATGAGCAGTTCTTC	CASSSLGASGTNEQFF
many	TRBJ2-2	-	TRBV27	TGTGCCAGCAGTTTTCCGAACACCGGGGAGCTGTTTTTT	CASSFPNTGELFF
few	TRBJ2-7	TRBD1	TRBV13	TGTGCCAGCAGCACCATAGAACAGGGGGTCTCCCACGAGCAGTACTTC	CASSTIEQGVSHEQYF
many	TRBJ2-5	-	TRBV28	TGTGCCAGCCAACTAGGAGAGACCCAGTACTTC	CASQLGETQYF
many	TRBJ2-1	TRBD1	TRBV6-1	TGTGCCAGCAGACCGACAGGGCTTCTCTACAATGAGCAGTTCTTC	CASRPTGLLYNEQFF
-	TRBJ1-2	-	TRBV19	TGTGCCAGTAGTATAACCCCGGGATGGAACTATGTCTACACCTTC	CASSITPGWNYVYTF
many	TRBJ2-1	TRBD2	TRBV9	TGTGCCAGCAGCGTAGCCAGGACTAGCGGCAATGAGCAGTTCTTC	CASSVARTSGNEQFF
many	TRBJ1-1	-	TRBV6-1	TGTGCCAGCGTCGCAGGGCACCCCGCGAACACTGAAGCTTTCTTT	CASVAGHPANTEAFF
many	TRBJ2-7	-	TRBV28	TGTGCCAGCAAGGTCGGGCACTACGAGCAGTACTTC	CASKVGHYEQYF
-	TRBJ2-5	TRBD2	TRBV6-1	TGTGCCAGCAGTGAACTACGGGCCGGGGGGGGAGAGACCCAGTACTTC	CASSELRAGGGETQYF
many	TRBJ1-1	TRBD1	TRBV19	TGTGCCAGTAGGCAGGGACAGACGGCGAACACTGAAGCTTTCTTT	CASRQGQTANTEAFF
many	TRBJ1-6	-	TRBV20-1	TGCAGTGCTAGACCCCCCCCGGCAGCCTATAATTCACCCCTCCACTTT	CSARPPPAAYNSPLHF
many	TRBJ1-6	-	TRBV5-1	TGCGCCAGCAGCCGGAGCTCCTATAATTCACCCCTCCACTTT	CASSRSSYNSPLHF
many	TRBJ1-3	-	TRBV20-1	TGCAGTGCTAGAGTACTCTCTGGAAACACCATATATTTT	CSARVLSGNTIYF
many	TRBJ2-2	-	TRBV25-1	TGTGCCAGCAGTAGGGGGTCCGGGGAGCTGTTTTTT	CASSRGSGELFF